This record concerns one TCR beta chain sequence. As yet, its antigen is unknown. The data were produced by immunoSEQ multiplex PCR, yet TCRdb's version contains in-frame clones alone and is incomplete. There are tens of thousands of clones in the sample; over 75% occur only once, and roughly an eighth lies in the top ten. This sample is drawn from a study of T cell responses to AZD1222 COVID-19 vaccine. Study outcomes and limitations: Repertoires were obtained solely post-peak T cell response. Most donors were white British, females outnumbered males, and clonal diversity was possibly underestimated.

The sequenced sample was peripheral blood, obtained 28 days after the second AZD1222 dose. This sequence was found in an adult who received the AZD1222 COVID-19 vaccine.

CDR3 coding DNA: TGTGCCAGCAGCCCCCTCCCTGCGGGACAGGGGGCCTACGAGCAGTACTTC. Protein sequence: CASSPLPAGQGAYEQYF. The rearrangement uses TRBV7-9 and TRBJ2-7; 11 positions match TRBD1. V lost 5 bases and J lost 2; bases outside the gene matches: 11. The CDR3 has 17 residues. CDR1 and CDR2 from the germline V gene are SEHNR and FQNEAQ (reference sequence).